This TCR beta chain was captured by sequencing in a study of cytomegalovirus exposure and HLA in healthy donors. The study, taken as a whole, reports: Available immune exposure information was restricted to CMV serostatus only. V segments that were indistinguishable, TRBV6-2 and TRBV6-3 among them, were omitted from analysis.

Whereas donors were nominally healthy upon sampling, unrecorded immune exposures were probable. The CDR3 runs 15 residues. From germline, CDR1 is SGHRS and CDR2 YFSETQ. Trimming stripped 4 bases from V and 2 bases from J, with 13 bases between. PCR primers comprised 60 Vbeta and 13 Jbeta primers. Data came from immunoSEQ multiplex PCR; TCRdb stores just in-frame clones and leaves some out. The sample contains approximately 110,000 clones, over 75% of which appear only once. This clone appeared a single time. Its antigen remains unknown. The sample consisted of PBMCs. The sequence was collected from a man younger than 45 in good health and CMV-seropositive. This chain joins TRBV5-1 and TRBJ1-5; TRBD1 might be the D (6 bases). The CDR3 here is CASSPTGPGNQPQHF. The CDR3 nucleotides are TGCGCCAGCAGCCCCACAGGGCCGGGCAATCAGCCCCAGCATTTT.